The 29 T cell receptor beta chains below come from one sample, sequenced in a study of preoperative IRX-2 immunotherapy in early breast cancer. Treatment denoted: preoperative locoregional IRX-2 cytokine immunotherapy. Profiled with immunoSEQ multiplex PCR; TCRdb holds only in-frame clones, not every one. The data contain over 30,000 clones, roughly 90% of them singletons. Source: tumor tissue, taken after IRX-2 immunotherapy. The receptor set was obtained from a human donor with breast cancer.

The J gene is TRBJ1-1, the V gene TRBV11-3, with 8 nucleotides matching TRBD1. The germline CDR1 and CDR2 sequences are SGHNT and YENEEA. This CDR3 contains 14 residues. V lost 5 bases, J lost 3 bases, and 5 bases stayed unmatched. The CDR3 DNA reads as TGTGCCAGCAGCCCCAGGGACAGGCACACTGAAGCTTTCTTT. Translation gives CASSPRDRHTEAFF.

The chain recombines TRBV11-3 with TRBJ2-3; TRBD2 agrees at 16 bases. Germline CDR1 reads SGHNT; CDR2 reads YENEEA. J was trimmed by 6 bases and V by 3 bases; bases with no gene match: 9. This CDR3 comprises 18 residues. Written as DNA, the CDR3 is TGTGCCAGCAGCTTCCCCCGGGGACTAGCGGGAGGGTTGGATACGCAGTATTTT. It is translated as CASSFPRGLAGGLDTQYF.

The chain recombines TRBV29-1 with TRBJ2-2; TRBD2 matches 9 bases. V was clipped by 6 bases and J by 8 bases; unmatched bases: 7. The CDR3 runs to 13 residues. The germline V gene encodes CDR1 SQVTM and CDR2 ANQGSEA. CDR3 loop: CSVRLAAGGELFF. The CDR3 DNA sequence: TGCAGCGTGAGACTAGCGGCGGGAGGGGAGCTGTTTTTT.

The rearrangement joins TRBV10-3 to TRBJ2-5; unclear D gene. There are 14 residues in the CDR3. With 0 bases removed from V and 5 bases from J, the gap between germline ends came to 10 bases. Per the germline V gene, CDR1 is ENHRY and CDR2 is SYGVKD. The DNA for the CDR3 is TGTGCCATCAGTGAGTCGTGGACGGCTGAGACCCAGTACTTC. Its translation is CAISESWTAETQYF.

The chain combines TRBV6-8 with TRBJ2-1; tentative D call: TRBD2 (5 bases). The CDR3 has 21 amino acids. Trimming stripped 9 bases from V and 8 bases from J, with 41 bases between. Germline V gives CDR1 MNHGY, CDR2 SAAAGT. This CDR3 reads CASELNPRLGEAGPRDYEQFF. In DNA form, the CDR3 reads TGTGCCAGTGAACTAAACCCACGACTGGGTGAGGCGGGCCCACGAGACTATGAGCAGTTCTTC.

V gene TRBV12-5 combines with J gene TRBJ2-3; D may correspond to TRBD1 or TRBD2 (6 bases each). The CDR3 is 15 amino acids. V dropped 6 bases and J dropped 2 bases, with 15 bases sitting between them. Germline V gene sequence: CDR1 LGHNT, CDR2 FRNRAP. The CDR3 protein is CASGEQGGPTDTQYF. The CDR3 DNA sequence: TGTGCTAGTGGGGAGCAAGGGGGGCCCACAGATACGCAGTATTTT.

The chain is built from TRBV6-8 and TRBJ2-7, with 13 bases lining up with TRBD2. The CDR3 sequence is 15 residues long. The germline V gene encodes CDR1 MNHGY and CDR2 SAAAGT. Trimming at V came to 5 bases and at J to 7 bases, leaving 8 bases not matched to a gene. The CDR3 coding sequence is TGTGCCAGCAGTGCCGGGACTAGCGGGGCGGATGAGCAGTACGTC. Translated: CASSAGTSGADEQYV.

The chain links TRBV7-1 to TRBJ2-5; D may match TRBD1 or TRBD2 (5 bases each). TRBV7-1 is an ORF, with its function uncertain. This CDR3 comprises 13 residues. Trimming took off 4 bases at V and 4 bases at J, with 10 bases between the two ends. As DNA, the CDR3 is TGTGCCAGCAGCTTCGTCGGGGCAGAGACCCAGTACTTC. Its translation is CASSFVGAETQYF.

The chain has TRBV22-1 and TRBJ2-5. TRBV22-1 is marked as a pseudogene. The CDR3 has 13 residues. CDR3 region: CASKGGLQETQYF. CDR3 DNA: TGTGCCAGCAAGGGGGGCTTACAAGAGACCCAGTACTTC.

The DNA for the CDR3 is TGTGCCAGCAGTTATCGGCAGGACACGAATAGCAATCAGCCCCAGCATTTT. It encodes CASSYRQDTNSNQPQHF. The chain carries TRBV6-8 and TRBJ1-5; a possible D gene is TRBD1 (5 bases). Deletions cut 3 bases from V and 0 bases from J, with 15 bases between. Germline lookup yields CDR1 MNHGY and CDR2 SAAAGT. This CDR3 contains 17 residues.

V gene TRBV6-8 combines with J gene TRBJ1-4; TRBD1 matches 8 bases. V was pared by 6 bases and J by 8 bases, with 11 bases of the junction left unmatched. This CDR3 region has 15 residues. The germline CDR1 and CDR2 sequences are MNHGY and SAAAGT. The CDR3 reads CASRPTDRAREKLFF. In DNA, the CDR3 is TGTGCCAGCAGACCTACGGACAGGGCGAGAGAAAAACTGTTTTTT.

V gene TRBV6-8 combines with J gene TRBJ1-4; weak D call: TRBD1 (5 bases). The ends were cut back, 0 bases at V and 8 bases at J, with 22 bases in the middle. This CDR3 has 18 residues. Germline CDR1 MNHGY, CDR2 SAAAGT. CDR3 sequence: CASSYSWGTDPGWEKLFF. The CDR3 DNA is TGTGCCAGCAGTTACTCGTGGGGGACCGACCCTGGTTGGGAAAAACTGTTTTTT.

V and J are TRBV28 and TRBJ2-5, with D possibly matching TRBD1 (6 bases). Germline V lookup: CDR1 MDHEN, CDR2 SYDVKM. This CDR3 region has 12 residues. Trimming removed 6 bases from V and 1 base from J, with 6 bases in between. CDR3 residues: CASRGGQETQYF. The CDR3 coding sequence is TGTGCCAGCAGAGGGGGCCAAGAGACCCAGTACTTC.

The genes are TRBV6-8 and TRBJ1-5, with 9 nucleotides matching TRBD1. The germline CDR1 and CDR2 sequences are MNHGY and SAAAGT. CDR3 size: 17 residues. After removal of 1 base from V and 6 bases from J, the junction contained 10 bases not matched to a gene. The CDR3 DNA reads as TGTGCCAGCAGTTACTTCCTTAGACAGGGGGTAAGTCAGCCCCAGCATTTT. Translation: CASSYFLRQGVSQPQHF.

This clone has just one count. This chain joins TRBV5-1 and TRBJ2-2; D might be TRBD2 (6 bases). This CDR3 comprises 18 residues. Germline values: CDR1 SGHRS, CDR2 YFSETQ. Trimming pared 1 base from V and 0 bases from J, leaving 16 bases between. CDR3 bases: TGCGCCAGCAGCTTGTTCGAGGCTCTAGCGACGAACACCGGGGAGCTGTTTTTT. Its protein product is CASSLFEALATNTGELFF.

The CDR3 reads CAIRWTANTEAFF. For the CDR3, the DNA is TGTGCCATCAGGTGGACAGCGAACACTGAAGCTTTCTTT. The chain uses TRBV6-8 and TRBJ1-1, with D perhaps matching TRBD1 (6 bases). Trimming removed 10 bases from V and 1 base from J, with 13 bases in between. CDR3 length equals 13 residues. The V gene's germline CDR1 is MNHGY and CDR2 SAAAGT.

This chain connects TRBV6-4 to TRBJ1-4, with a weak D call TRBD1 (5 bases). Germline CDR1 is MRHNA and CDR2 is SNTAGT. The CDR3 has 16 residues. Trimming took off 5 bases at V and 8 bases at J, with 21 bases between the two ends. The CDR3 spells CASSLYGAGWKEKLFF. CDR3 nucleotides: TGTGCCAGCAGTTTATATGGGGCAGGGTGGAAAGAAAAACTGTTTTTT.

The V gene is TRBV18, the J gene TRBJ1-1; D unclear. V was cut by 3 bases and J by 0 bases, with 14 bases left in between. This CDR3 comprises 16 residues. Germline CDR1 is KGHSH and CDR2 is LQKENI. The DNA of the CDR3 is TGTGCCAGCTCACCCGATACAGCCAAATTGAACACTGAAGCTTTCTTT. Amino acids: CASSPDTAKLNTEAFF. The full variable domain, rest sourced from reference TRBV18 and TRBJ1-1, is NAGVMQNPRHLVRRRGQEARLRCSPMKGHSHVYWYRQLPEEGLKFMVYLQKENIIDESGMPKERFSAEFPKEGPSILRIQQVVRGDSAAYFCASSPDTAKLNTEAFFGQGTRLTVV.

There are a few counts of this clone. CDR3 sequence: CASSPQNSGGSEKLFF. Written as DNA, the CDR3 is TGTGCCAGCAGCCCCCAGAATAGCGGAGGGAGCGAAAAACTGTTTTTT. V usage is TRBV7-6 and J usage is TRBJ1-4; D remains ambiguous. V dropped 5 bases and J dropped 8 bases, with 21 bases sitting between them. Germline V gene sequence: CDR1 SGHVS, CDR2 FNYEAQ. This CDR3 has 16 amino acids. The full variable domain, in which reference TRBV7-6 and TRBJ1-4 provide the parts outside the CDR3, is GAGVSQSPRYKVTKRGQDVALRCDPISGHVSLYWYRQALGQGPEFLTYFNYEAQQDKSGLPNDRFSAERPEGSISTLTIQRTEQRDSAMYRCASSPQNSGGSEKLFFGSGTQLSVL.

This chain joins TRBV6-8 and TRBJ2-7; D ambiguous. The V and J ends lost 5 bases and 2 bases respectively, with 13 bases between them. The CDR3 totals 14 residues. Germline-derived CDR1 and CDR2 are MNHGY and SAAAGT. CDR3 DNA sequence: TGTGCCAGCAGTGAGACAAGGCGGACCTACGAGCAGTACTTC. Amino acids: CASSETRRTYEQYF.

V is TRBV6-8 and J is TRBJ2-3, with 11 bases that match TRBD1. The CDR3 runs to 17 residues. V shed 0 bases and J 4 bases; nucleotides not matched to a gene: 6. Germline CDR1 reads MNHGY; CDR2 reads SAAAGT. The CDR3 sequence: CASSYSWTGGTPDTQYF. CDR3 bases: TGTGCCAGCAGTTACTCTTGGACAGGGGGCACCCCAGATACGCAGTATTTT.

V is TRBV6-8 and J is TRBJ2-7; TRBD1 matches at 7 bases. In germline, CDR1 is MNHGY, CDR2 SAAAGT. The CDR3 loop spans 14 amino acids. V lost 6 bases, J lost 3 bases, and 8 bases stayed unmatched. The CDR3: CASSDPGTVYEQYV. CDR3 nucleotide sequence: TGTGCCAGCAGCGACCCCGGGACAGTCTACGAGCAGTACGTC.

The rearrangement joins TRBV11-3 to TRBJ1-1; D ambiguous. CDR3 length equals 15 residues. V lost 4 bases and J 1 base, leaving 13 bases between the germline ends. In germline, CDR1 is SGHNT, CDR2 YENEEA. In nucleotides, the CDR3 is TGTGCCAGCAGCTCCCAGTCCGGTCAGAACACTGAAGCTTTCTTT. This sequence encodes CASSSQSGQNTEAFF. Full variable domain (missing parts from reference TRBV11-3 and TRBJ1-1): EAGVVQSPRYKIIEKKQPVAFWCNPISGHNTLYWYLQNLGQGPELLIRYENEEAVDDSQLPKDRFSAERLKGVDSTLKIQPAELGDSAVYLCASSSQSGQNTEAFFGQGTRLTVV.

This sequence joins TRBV5-1 and TRBJ1-4, with D maybe TRBD1 (5 bases). The CDR3 has 14 residues. Germline V CDR1 and CDR2: SGHRS, YFSETQ. Between the trimmed V and J ends, which lost 4 bases and 7 bases, there was a span of 14 bases. The CDR3 reads CASSPGRGAEKLFF. As DNA, the CDR3 is TGCGCCAGCAGCCCCGGGAGAGGGGCTGAAAAACTGTTTTTT.

This clone was recorded a few times. The V gene is TRBV6-8, the J gene TRBJ2-1, with TRBD1 matching over 8 bases. Germline V gene sequence: CDR1 MNHGY, CDR2 SAAAGT. CDR3 length equals 15 residues. J was trimmed by 6 bases and V by 5 bases; bases with no gene match: 9. The CDR3 DNA follows: TGTGCCAGCAGTGGGTTCGACAGGGGAGGCAATGAGCAGTTCTTC. It specifies CASSGFDRGGNEQFF.

The count of this clone is one. V usage is TRBV19 and J usage is TRBJ1-3; tentatively, D is TRBD1 (5 bases). There are 13 residues in the CDR3. Germline-derived CDR1 and CDR2 are LNHDA and SQIVND (reference sequence). The V and J ends lost 5 bases and 2 bases respectively, with 7 bases between them. Here the CDR3 reads CASSWGAGNTIYF. CDR3 nucleotide sequence: TGTGCCAGTAGTTGGGGGGCTGGAAACACCATATATTTT.

The chain couples TRBV11-3 to TRBJ1-1, with 11 bases lining up with TRBD1. Trimming cost V 5 bases and J 2 bases; bases outside gene matches: 10. This CDR3 has 17 amino acids. Germline CDR1 is SGHNT and CDR2 is YENEEA. The CDR3 DNA reads TGTGCCAGCAGCACCCGCGGGACAGGGGGTGGTAACACTGAAGCTTTCTTT. This encodes CASSTRGTGGGNTEAFF.

This rearrangement joins TRBV7-5 to TRBJ1-2. TRBV7-5 is reported as a pseudogene. The CDR3 consists of 14 residues. The DNA of the CDR3 is TGTGCCAGCAGCTTGGAGATCGCCGGCCGGAGGGCCCACTTC. This sequence encodes CASSLEIAGRRAHF.

The chain links TRBV11-3 to TRBJ2-5; 8 bases are shared with TRBD2. Germline values: CDR1 SGHNT, CDR2 YENEEA. The CDR3 totals 15 residues. V was pared by 4 bases and J by 1 base, with 5 bases of the junction left unmatched. In DNA form, the CDR3 reads TGTGCCAGCAGCTCCGGGAGGGTGATCCAAGAGACCCAGTACTTC. Protein sequence: CASSSGRVIQETQYF.